The TCR beta chain under discussion was sequenced for a study of neoadjuvant anti-PD-1 for oral cavity cancer. Data came from immunoSEQ multiplex PCR; TCRdb stores just in-frame clones and leaves some out. The sample yields 9,500 to 13,000 clones, 63% seen once. Indicated time point: after neoadjuvant nivolumab, at surgical resection. In germline, CDR1 is KGHSH, CDR2 LQKENI. V gave up 4 bases and J gave up 1 base, with 10 bases separating them. There are 14 residues in the CDR3. This clonotype was obtained from a person aged 40 to 85 with oral cavity squamous cell carcinoma. This chain links TRBV18 with TRBJ1-1; a weak D match, TRBD1 (5 bases). The sample consisted of tumor tissue, taken after nivolumab (anti-PD-1) treatment. The CDR3 reads CASSLDTSNTEAFF. In DNA, the CDR3 is TGTGCCAGCTCACTGGACACCTCGAACACTGAAGCTTTCTTT.